Following are 26 T cell receptor beta chains from one sample sequenced in a study of regulatory T cells in long-lasting Graves disease. Arm-PCR of CDR3 regions and iRepertoire HTBI primers were used to build TCR beta libraries. TCRdb processed the multiplex PCR reads anew with MiXCR; each CDR3 protein has one entry. This sample carries about 240,000 distinct CDR3 sequences, around 20% of them seen once, and the ten largest clones take more than 11%. Time point in this sample: newly diagnosed GD, antithyroid drugs for less than 3 months. The authors made the TCR library using RNA they extracted from PBMCs. Specimen: peripheral blood mononuclear cells (PBMCs), collected at new diagnosis, from a patient treated with antithyroid drugs. Every receptor here comes from a female donor with Graves disease.

The chain joins TRBV11-2 to TRBJ2-7; 11 bases align to TRBD2. The CDR3 spans 17 residues. Germline loops: CDR1 SGHAT, CDR2 FQNNGV. With 3 bases clipped from V and 2 bases from J, the junction kept 9 bases outside the gene matches. CDR3 nucleotide sequence: TGTGCCAGCAGCTTCCTTCTAGCGGGGGGCAGAACCTACGAGCAGTACTTC. It yields the protein CASSFLLAGGRTYEQYF.

CDR3 amino acids: CSVEKFGLVYGYTF. In DNA form, the CDR3 reads TGCAGCGTTGAAAAATTCGGGTTAGTCTATGGCTACACCTTC. The rearrangement uses TRBV29-1 and TRBJ1-2; no clear D gene. Trimming took off 2 bases at V and 4 bases at J, with 14 bases between the two ends. Germline V gene lookup returns CDR1 SQVTM and CDR2 ANQGSEA. The CDR3 is 14 amino acids.

This clonotype was recorded many times. The rearrangement uses TRBV7-2 and TRBJ2-3; D perhaps matches TRBD1 (5 bases). The CDR3 spans 15 residues. The germline CDR1 and CDR2 sequences are SGHTA and FQGNSA. With 3 bases removed from V and 0 bases from J, the gap between germline ends came to 10 bases. The CDR3 loop reads CASSFGGASTDTQYF. As DNA, the CDR3 is TGTGCCAGCAGCTTCGGTGGGGCTAGCACAGATACGCAGTATTTT.

CDR3 sequence reads: CASHHSGQGHQPQHF. In DNA form, the CDR3 reads TGTGCCAGCCACCACTCCGGACAGGGACATCAGCCCCAGCATTTT. The chain employs TRBV6-1 and TRBJ1-5, with 8 bases identical to TRBD1. Germline CDR1 reads MNHNS; CDR2 reads SASEGT. CDR3 size: 15 residues. V lost 8 bases and J lost 5; bases outside the gene matches: 11.

The chain combines TRBV7-9 with TRBJ2-3; no firm D call. V was clipped by 5 bases and J by 5 bases, with 14 bases between them. The CDR3 is 14 amino acids. Germline V gives CDR1 SEHNR, CDR2 FQNEAQ (reference sequence). The CDR3 coding sequence is TGTGCCAGCAGCGCCGACGGACCAGTAGATACGCAGTATTTT. This encodes CASSADGPVDTQYF.

At least ten counts were recorded for this clonotype. The chain carries TRBV4-2 and TRBJ2-7, with 7 bases identical to TRBD2. The CDR3 is 15 amino acids. V shed 0 bases and J 0 bases; nucleotides not matched to a gene: 2. Germline CDR1 is LGHNA and CDR2 is YNFKEQ. The CDR3 spells CASSQERGISYEQYF. The CDR3 DNA reads TGTGCCAGCAGCCAAGAGCGGGGGATCTCCTACGAGCAGTACTTC.

The genes are TRBV5-6 and TRBJ2-3, with 9 bases aligning to TRBD1. V gave up 4 bases and J gave up 6 bases; unmatched junction bases: 12. This CDR3 contains 16 residues. CDR1 and CDR2 (germline): SGHDT, YYEEEE. The CDR3 DNA is TGTGCCAGCAGCCTCACAGGGGGCGTTAGTATTGATACGCAGTATTTT. Protein sequence: CASSLTGGVSIDTQYF.

This clonotype was seen repeatedly, ten times or more. The V call is TRBV9, the J call TRBJ2-5, with no clear D. The CDR3 spans 13 residues. Trimming pared 0 bases from V and 5 bases from J, leaving 8 bases between. Germline CDR1 SGDLS, CDR2 YYNGEE. The CDR3: CASSVDLQETQYF. CDR3 nucleotides: TGTGCCAGCAGCGTAGACCTTCAGGAGACCCAGTACTTC.

This sequence joins TRBV7-9 and TRBJ2-2; 7 nucleotides align to TRBD2. Germline V gene sequence: CDR1 SEHNR, CDR2 FQNEAQ (reference sequence). The CDR3 loop spans 16 amino acids. J gave up 2 bases and V 3 bases, and 6 bases lay outside the gene matches. The CDR3 is CASSFRASGNTGELFF. The CDR3 bases are TGTGCCAGCAGCTTCCGGGCTAGCGGAAACACCGGGGAGCTGTTTTTT.

Regarding this clonotype: The likely explanation is a read error, given a far larger clone one base away. The chain carries TRBV11-1 and TRBJ2-1, with 11 positions matching TRBD2. The CDR3 is 18 residues long. The germline V gene has CDR1 SGHAT and CDR2 FQDESV (reference sequence). This chain's CDR3 is CASSLARMGLAVYNEQFF. The CDR3, as DNA: TGCGCCAGCAGCTTGGCTCGAATGGGACTAGCGGTTTACAATGAGCAGTTCTTC.

This clonotype has a count of ten or more. This chain links TRBV3-1 with TRBJ2-7, with TRBD2 as a possible D gene (5 bases). Germline lookup yields CDR1 LGHDT and CDR2 YNNKEL (reference sequence). V was cut by 4 bases and J by 2 bases, with 15 bases left in between. CDR3 length equals 15 residues. CDR3 protein: CASSRSPQEAYEQYF. In DNA, the CDR3 is TGTGCCAGCAGCCGTTCCCCCCAGGAGGCCTACGAGCAGTACTTC.

In this sample, this clonotype turned up many times. The chain links TRBV28 to TRBJ1-1, with D maybe TRBD1 (5 bases). Per the germline V gene, CDR1 is MDHEN and CDR2 is SYDVKM. The CDR3 totals 14 residues. With 4 bases removed from V and 4 bases from J, the gap between germline ends came to 13 bases. Written as DNA, the CDR3 is TGTGCCAGCAGTTCGGGGGAAGTAGGCACTGAAGCTTTCTTT. This gives the protein CASSSGEVGTEAFF. The full variable domain, rest sourced from reference TRBV28 and TRBJ1-1, is DVKVTQSSRYLVKRTGEKVFLECVQDMDHENMFWYRQDPGLGLRLIYFSYDVKMKEKGDIPEGYSVSREKKERFSLILESASTNQTSMYLCASSSGEVGTEAFFGQGTRLTVV.

At least ten counts were recorded for this clonotype. The genes are TRBV7-8 and TRBJ1-4, with a possible D match to TRBD1 (5 bases). The CDR3 extends over 15 amino acids. Germline-derived CDR1 and CDR2 are SGHVS and FQNEAQ. Deletions cut 4 bases from V and 5 bases from J, with 14 bases between. The CDR3: CASSSHGGENEKLFF. CDR3 nucleotides: TGTGCCAGCAGCTCTCATGGAGGGGAGAATGAAAAACTGTTTTTT.

Concerning this clonotype itself: One end of the junction does not line up with germline, which may come from a read error. V gene TRBV6-2 or TRBV6-3 combines with J gene TRBJ1-1; TRBD1 agrees at 7 bases. This CDR3 region has 14 residues. CDR1 is MNHEY, CDR2 SVGEGT, per germline. The CDR3 bases are TGTGCCAGCAGTAACGACAGGGTAAGGACTGAAGCTTCCTTT. Protein: CASSNDRVRTEASF.

This clonotype was observed at least ten times. The chain uses TRBV6-1 and TRBJ2-1; 10 nucleotides match TRBD2. V trimming: 5 bases; J trimming: 9 bases; junction bases outside the gene matches: 13. Per the germline V gene, CDR1 is MNHNS and CDR2 is SASEGT. The CDR3 loop spans 16 amino acids. Here the CDR3 reads CASSPATSGTRGEQFF. CDR3 DNA: TGTGCCAGCAGTCCGGCAACTAGCGGGACTAGGGGTGAGCAGTTCTTC.

V gene TRBV28 combines with J gene TRBJ2-3; 9 nucleotides align to TRBD1. There are 19 residues in the CDR3. V dropped 4 bases and J dropped 2; count of bases not matched to a gene: 16. CDR1 MDHEN and CDR2 SYDVKM come from the germline V gene. In nucleotides, the CDR3 is TGTGCCAGCAGTTCCGGGACGGCGGCCGGGACAGGGACCACAGATACGCAGTATTTT. Its protein is CASSSGTAAGTGTTDTQYF. The full variable domain, with the rest looked up from reference TRBV28 and TRBJ2-3, is DVKVTQSSRYLVKRTGEKVFLECVQDMDHENMFWYRQDPGLGLRLIYFSYDVKMKEKGDIPEGYSVSREKKERFSLILESASTNQTSMYLCASSSGTAAGTGTTDTQYFGPGTRLTVL.

This clonotype has a count of ten or more. The chain links TRBV7-3 to TRBJ2-7, with D possibly TRBD1 on 5 matching bases. In germline, CDR1 is SGHTA, CDR2 FQGTGA. This CDR3 comprises 15 residues. V dropped 0 bases and J dropped 5 bases, with 14 bases sitting between them. This chain's CDR3 is CASSLTLGKDNEQYF. CDR3 DNA: TGTGCCAGCAGCTTAACTCTAGGGAAGGACAACGAGCAGTACTTC. The whole variable domain, remainder taken from reference TRBV7-3 and TRBJ2-7, is GAGVSQTPSNKVTEKGKYVELRCDPISGHTALYWYRQSLGQGPEFLIYFQGTGAADDSGLPNDRFFAVRPEGSVSTLKIQRTERGDSAVYLCASSLTLGKDNEQYFGPGTRLTVT.

The table lists this clonotype with many counts. The junction does not match germline at one end; this may be a read error. The rearrangement joins TRBV5-5 to TRBJ1-1; D is unclear. The CDR3 contains 13 residues. In germline, CDR1 is SGHKS, CDR2 YYEKEE (reference sequence). The CDR3 DNA sequence: TGCGCCAGCAGCCAAGTGACGAACACTGAAGCTTTCTTT. Protein: CASSQVTNTEAFF. Based on the CDR3 plus reference TRBV5-5 and TRBJ1-1, the full variable domain is DAGVTQSPTHLIKTRGQQVTLRCSPISGHKSVSWYQQVLGQGPQFIFQYYEKEERGRGNFPDRFSARQFPNYSSELNVNALLLGDSALYLCASSQVTNTEAFFGQGTRLTVV.

This clonotype came up a few times. A much more abundant neighbour one base away suggests this may be a read error. This chain connects TRBV12-3 or TRBV12-4 to TRBJ2-4; 8 nucleotides match TRBD1. The J call is doubtful: the DNA matches TRBJ1-2 better. This CDR3 region has 14 residues. In DNA, the CDR3 is TGTGCCAGCAGTCCTAAGACAGGGGCCTGTGGCTACACCTTC. It is translated as CASSPKTGACGYTF.

The table lists this clonotype with many counts. CDR3 residues: CSAMGQEETQYF. For the CDR3, the DNA is TGCAGTGCTATGGGACAGGAAGAGACCCAGTACTTC. The chain links TRBV20-1 to TRBJ2-5, with 8 bases lining up with TRBD1. Germline trimming cut 4 bases from V and 3 bases from J; bases unmatched to any gene: 1. Germline loops: CDR1 DFQATT, CDR2 SNEGSKA (reference sequence). CDR3 length: 12 amino acids.

This clonotype was recorded many times. The rearrangement uses TRBV20-1 and TRBJ2-5; no definite D call. V lost 3 bases and J lost 5, with 10 bases in between. Germline loops: CDR1 DFQATT, CDR2 SNEGSKA (reference sequence). This CDR3 region has 12 residues. CDR3 in DNA: TGCAGTGCTAGCGAAGGATTTGAGACCCAGTACTTC. This encodes CSASEGFETQYF.

This rearrangement joins TRBV7-2 to TRBJ2-3, with TRBD2 identical over 13 bases. CDR3 length: 16 residues. The junction had 6 bases not matched to a gene; V was cut back by 7 bases and J by 2 bases. The V gene's germline CDR1 is SGHTA and CDR2 FQGNSA. DNA for the CDR3: TGTGCCAGCACCCAAGGGACTAGCGGGAACACAGATACGCAGTATTTT. Amino acid sequence: CASTQGTSGNTDTQYF.

The rearrangement links TRBV9 to TRBJ2-1, with 12 bases matching TRBD2. Germline CDR1 is SGDLS and CDR2 is YYNGEE. The ends lost 4 bases at V and 5 bases at J; junction bases unmatched: 13. The length of the CDR3 is 18 residues. CDR3 residues: CASSPQTSGGSRNNEQFF. The CDR3 DNA follows: TGTGCCAGCAGCCCCCAGACTAGCGGGGGCTCTAGGAACAATGAGCAGTTCTTC. The variable domain in full, with the rest retrieved from reference TRBV9 and TRBJ2-1, is DSGVTQTPKHLITATGQRVTLRCSPRSGDLSVYWYQQSLDQGLQFLIQYYNGEERAKGNILERFSAQQFPDLHSELNLSSLELGDSALYFCASSPQTSGGSRNNEQFFGPGTRLTVL.

This clonotype was observed many times. This sequence joins TRBV5-1 and TRBJ1-1; D possibly corresponds to TRBD1 (5 bases). Germline V CDR1 and CDR2: SGHRS, YFSETQ. This CDR3 comprises 13 residues. The V and J ends lost 3 bases and 1 base respectively, with 7 bases between them. This chain's CDR3 is CASSYDRNTEAFF. DNA for the CDR3: TGCGCCAGCAGCTACGACAGGAACACTGAAGCTTTCTTT.

At least ten counts were recorded for this clonotype. The chain carries TRBV29-1 and TRBJ2-7; 7 positions agree with TRBD2. From germline, CDR1 is SQVTM and CDR2 ANQGSEA. V was clipped by 7 bases and J by 1 base; unmatched bases: 7. The CDR3 is made up of 13 amino acids. CDR3 in DNA: TGCAGCGCCACCTTACTAGCGTCCTACGAGCAGTACTTC. Translated: CSATLLASYEQYF.

This clonotype was detected ten times or more. The V call is TRBV18, the J call TRBJ2-7; TRBD2 matches at 11 bases. V gave up 4 bases and J gave up 4 bases; unmatched junction bases: 6. The CDR3 totals 15 residues. Germline V CDR1 and CDR2: KGHSH, LQKENI. CDR3 residues: CASSLLAGVWYEQYF. The CDR3 DNA reads TGTGCCAGCTCACTACTAGCGGGAGTGTGGTACGAGCAGTACTTC.